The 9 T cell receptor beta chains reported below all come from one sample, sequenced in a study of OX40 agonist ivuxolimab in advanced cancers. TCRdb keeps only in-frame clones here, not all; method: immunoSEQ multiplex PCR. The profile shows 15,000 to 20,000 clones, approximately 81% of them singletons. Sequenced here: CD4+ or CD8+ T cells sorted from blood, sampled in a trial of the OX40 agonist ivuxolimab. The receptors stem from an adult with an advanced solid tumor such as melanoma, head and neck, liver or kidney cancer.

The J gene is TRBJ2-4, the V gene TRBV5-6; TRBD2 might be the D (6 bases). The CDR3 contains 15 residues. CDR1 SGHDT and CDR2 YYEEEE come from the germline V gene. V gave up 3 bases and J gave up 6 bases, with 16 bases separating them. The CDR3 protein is CASSWDSQWPNIQYF. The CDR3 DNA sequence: TGTGCCAGCAGCTGGGACTCTCAATGGCCAAACATTCAGTACTTC.

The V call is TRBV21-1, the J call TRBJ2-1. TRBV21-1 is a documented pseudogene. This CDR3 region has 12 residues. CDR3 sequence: CAMNGVDNEQFF. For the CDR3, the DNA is TGTGCCATGAATGGGGTTGACAATGAGCAGTTCTTC.

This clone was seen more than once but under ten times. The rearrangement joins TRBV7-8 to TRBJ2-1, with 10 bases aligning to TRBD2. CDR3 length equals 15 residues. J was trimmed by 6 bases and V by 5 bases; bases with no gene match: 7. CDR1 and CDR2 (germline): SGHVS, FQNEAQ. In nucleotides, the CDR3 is TGTGCCAGCAGCCCTAGCGGGAGTACGGGCAATGAGCAGTTCTTC. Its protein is CASSPSGSTGNEQFF.

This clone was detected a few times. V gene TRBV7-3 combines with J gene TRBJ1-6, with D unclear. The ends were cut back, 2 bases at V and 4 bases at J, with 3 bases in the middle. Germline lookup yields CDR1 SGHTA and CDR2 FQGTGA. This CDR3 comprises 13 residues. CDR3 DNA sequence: TGTGCCAGCAGCTTACAGTATAATTCACCCCTCCACTTT. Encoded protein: CASSLQYNSPLHF.

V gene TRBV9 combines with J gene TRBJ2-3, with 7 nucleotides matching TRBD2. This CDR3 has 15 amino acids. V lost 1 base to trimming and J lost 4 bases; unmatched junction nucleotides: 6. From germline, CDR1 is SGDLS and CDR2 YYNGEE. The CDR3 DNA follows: TGTGCCAGCAGCGTATGGGGGAGGGACTCAGATACGCAGTATTTT. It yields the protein CASSVWGRDSDTQYF.

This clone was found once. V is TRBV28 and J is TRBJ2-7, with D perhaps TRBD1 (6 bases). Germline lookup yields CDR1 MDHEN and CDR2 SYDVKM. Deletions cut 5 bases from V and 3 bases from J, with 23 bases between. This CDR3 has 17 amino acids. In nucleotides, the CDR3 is TGTGCCAGCAGTCTCTACAACCGGGACAAGGGCCTCTACGAGCAGTACTTC. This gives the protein CASSLYNRDKGLYEQYF.

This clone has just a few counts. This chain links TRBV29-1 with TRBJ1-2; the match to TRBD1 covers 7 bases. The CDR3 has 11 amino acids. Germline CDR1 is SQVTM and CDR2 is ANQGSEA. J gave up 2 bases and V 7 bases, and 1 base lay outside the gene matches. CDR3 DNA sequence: TGCAGCGCACAGGGGAACTATGGCTACACCTTC. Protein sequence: CSAQGNYGYTF.

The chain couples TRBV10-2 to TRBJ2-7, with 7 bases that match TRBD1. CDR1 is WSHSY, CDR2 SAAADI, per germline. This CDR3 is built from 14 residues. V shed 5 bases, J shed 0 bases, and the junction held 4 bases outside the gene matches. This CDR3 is CASSSRDSSYEQYF. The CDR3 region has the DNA TGCGCCAGCAGTTCCCGGGACAGCTCCTACGAGCAGTACTTC.

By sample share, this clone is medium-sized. The chain's CDR3 is CASSQDPTGNYGYTF. The CDR3 DNA is TGCGCCAGCAGCCAAGATCCGACAGGGAACTATGGCTACACCTTC. This chain connects TRBV4-3 to TRBJ1-2, with TRBD1 matching over 7 bases. Germline CDR1 and CDR2: LGHNA and YSLEER. The CDR3 loop spans 15 amino acids. V gave up 0 bases and J gave up 2 bases; unmatched junction bases: 3.